Sequencing of this T cell receptor (beta chain) was carried out in a study of cytomegalovirus exposure and HLA in healthy donors. Study-level information: Across under 450 genotyped donors, 81% landed in the Caucasian-associated ancestry cluster.

Samples came from healthy bone marrow donors. Vbeta (60) and Jbeta (13) primers were used in the PCR. Produced via immunoSEQ multiplex PCR; TCRdb's table is partial and in-frame only. The table lists about 4,500 clones, 81% of them singletons. Study-wide points: Accurate prediction of HLA-A and HLA-B alleles (for most subjects) was reportedly achieved from TCR beta sequences. A highly shared variant cluster was judged a likely technical artifact.

Trimming shortened V by 3 bases and J by 8 bases, and 16 bases separated the two germline ends. CDR1 and CDR2 from the germline V gene are GTSNPN and SVGIG (reference sequence). This CDR3 spans 14 amino acids. This clone was picked up one time. Its antigen remains unknown. Sequenced: PBMCs. The V gene is TRBV30, the J gene TRBJ1-4; no firm D call. This sequence was found in a woman aged 40-49 years in good health and CMV-seropositive. The CDR3 DNA reads as TGTGCCTGGAGCCCAGGCGTGCATTCGGAAAAACTGTTTTTT. This codes for CAWSPGVHSEKLFF.